This T cell receptor beta chain was documented in a study of a mutant IDH1 vaccine in newly diagnosed glioma. Across the study: The study started vaccination 4-6 weeks after radiotherapy alone, or with temozolomide cycles. The earlier regimen, radiotherapy, temozolomide, or both, was most often both.

Time point denoted: week 35, safety follow-up. With topical imiquimod, each dose of the vaccine consisted of 300 ug of mutant IDH1 20-mer peptide. V was clipped by 4 bases and J by 5 bases; unmatched bases: 6. This CDR3 is built from 16 residues. Germline CDR1 reads MNHNS; CDR2 reads SASEGT. A word on this clone: Antigen: not known.

Data came from immunoSEQ multiplex PCR; TCRdb stores just in-frame clones and leaves some out. The sample includes approximately 50,000 clones, more than 75% of them seen just once. The chain employs TRBV6-1 and TRBJ2-7; 15 nucleotides agree with TRBD2. The sample was PBMCs, taken from a glioma patient whose treatment included an IDH1 peptide vaccine. This clonotype was sampled from a woman aged 40 to 50 with glioma. The CDR3 sequence: CASSARTSGGANEQYF. DNA of the CDR3: TGTGCCAGCAGTGCCCGGACTAGCGGGGGGGCCAACGAGCAGTACTTC.